This TCR beta chain was found in a study of CD4 T cells in relation to SARS-CoV-2 and coronaviruses. Study overall: After nine to eleven days of antigen culture, PBMC TCR beta CDR3s were sequenced.

As to this clone: Its antigen remains unknown.

CD4+ T cells from unexposed donors were obtained before the COVID-19 pandemic (2011-2018). After about 10 days of culture, CD4+ T cells were isolated. Sequencing used immunoSEQ multiplex PCR; TCRdb keeps in-frame clones, though not all of them. The table records about 23,000 clones, around 76% of them present only once. The receptor's source is a human donor in good health. The sample consisted of CD4+ T cells from PBMCs, cultured in vitro.

CDR3 nucleotides: TGTGCCAGCAGTTACCGGGACAGTTACAATGAGCAGTTCTTC. Its protein product is CASSYRDSYNEQFF. This chain uses TRBV6-2 or TRBV6-3 with TRBJ2-1; 7 nucleotides agree with TRBD1. CDR1 is MNHEY, CDR2 SVGEGT, per germline. The V segment lost 2 bases and the J segment 4 bases; nucleotides outside the gene matches: 2. CDR3 length: 14 amino acids.